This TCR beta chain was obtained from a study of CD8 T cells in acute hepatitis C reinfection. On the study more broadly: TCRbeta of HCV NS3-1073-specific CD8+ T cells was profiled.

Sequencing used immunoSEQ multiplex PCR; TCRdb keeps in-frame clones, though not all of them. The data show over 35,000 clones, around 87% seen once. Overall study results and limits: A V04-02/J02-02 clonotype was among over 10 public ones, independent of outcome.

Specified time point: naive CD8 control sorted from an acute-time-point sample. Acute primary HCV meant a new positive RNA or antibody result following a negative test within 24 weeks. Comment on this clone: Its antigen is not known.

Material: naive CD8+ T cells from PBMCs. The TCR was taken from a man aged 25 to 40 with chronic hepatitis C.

The CDR3 loop is CASSYQNTGELFF. CDR3 DNA: TGTGCCAGCAGTTACCAGAACACCGGGGAGCTGTTTTTT. This chain uses TRBV6-5 with TRBJ2-2; no firm D call. Per the germline V gene, CDR1 is MNHEY and CDR2 is SVGAGI. V was trimmed by 2 bases and J by 1 base, leaving 2 bases between them. The CDR3 has 13 amino acids.